The clone carrying this TCR beta chain has more than one count but fewer than ten. Sequencing was performed with immunoSEQ multiplex PCR; in TCRdb, only in-frame clones are kept and a portion is missing. This table has approximately 160,000 clones, about 81% appearing once. These data come from a study of blood T cell repertoires in COVID-19. Looked up from germline, CDR1 is SGHRS and CDR2 is YFSETQ. J lost 2 bases, V lost 2 bases, and 9 bases had no gene match. The CDR3 runs 16 residues. The receptor's source is a man aged 55-75 years with active or convalescent COVID-19. The V and J genes are TRBV5-1 and TRBJ2-5, with 7 bases matching TRBD1. The sequenced sample consisted of peripheral blood. CDR3 nucleotides: TGCGCCAGCAGCTTCAATGAGGCCAGGGGGCAAGAGACCCAGTACTTC. This gives the protein CASSFNEARGQETQYF. The entire variable domain, with the rest obtained from reference TRBV5-1 and TRBJ2-5, is as follows: KAGVTQTPRYLIKTRGQQVTLSCSPISGHRSVSWYQQTPGQGLQFLFEYFSETQRNKGNFPGRFSGRQFSNSRSEMNVSTLELGDSALYLCASSFNEARGQETQYFGPGTRLLVL.